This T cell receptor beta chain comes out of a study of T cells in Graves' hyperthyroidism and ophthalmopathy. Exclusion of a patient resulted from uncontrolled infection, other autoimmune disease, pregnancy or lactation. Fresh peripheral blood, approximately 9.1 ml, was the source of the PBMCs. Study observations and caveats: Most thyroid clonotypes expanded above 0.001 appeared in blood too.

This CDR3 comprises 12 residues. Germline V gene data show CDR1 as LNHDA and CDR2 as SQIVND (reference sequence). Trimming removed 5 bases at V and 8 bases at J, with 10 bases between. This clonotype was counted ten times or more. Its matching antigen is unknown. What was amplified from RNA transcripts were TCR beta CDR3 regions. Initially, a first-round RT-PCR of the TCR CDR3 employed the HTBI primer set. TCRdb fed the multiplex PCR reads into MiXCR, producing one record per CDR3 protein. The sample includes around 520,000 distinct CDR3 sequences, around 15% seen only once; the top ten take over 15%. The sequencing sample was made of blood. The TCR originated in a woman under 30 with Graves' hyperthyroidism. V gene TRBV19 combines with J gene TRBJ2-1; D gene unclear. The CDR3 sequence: CASSLHSYEQFF. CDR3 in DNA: TGTGCCAGTAGTCTTCACAGCTATGAGCAGTTCTTC.